This TCR beta chain was recorded in a study of T cell responses to AZD1222 COVID-19 vaccine. Study-level findings and limits: The CD4 TCRs associated with vaccination extended across spike and predominated at 160-218 and 743-854. Reports say nearly half of spike-specific TCRs go after unmutated variant regions. At study baseline, merely a handful of AZD1222 recipients were seropositive. Sampling that yielded the repertoires occurred only after the peak T cell response.

This CDR3 region has 15 residues. Trimming stripped 5 bases from V and 0 bases from J, with 11 bases between. Germline CDR1 reads SGHTA; CDR2 reads FQGTGA. A word on this clone: Its cognate antigen is unknown.

TCRdb's copy holds only in-frame clones and misses some; the assay was immunoSEQ multiplex PCR. Of some 200,000 clones listed, approximately 89% are singletons. The sample here was peripheral blood, taken 28 days after the second AZD1222 dose. This TCR was sampled from an adult who received the AZD1222 COVID-19 vaccine. The chain combines TRBV7-3 with TRBJ2-1; D may correspond to TRBD1 or TRBD2 (5 bases each). This chain's CDR3 is CASSQGRSSYNEQFF. CDR3 nucleotide sequence: TGTGCCAGCAGCCAGGGACGGAGCTCCTACAATGAGCAGTTCTTC.